This TCR beta chain was sequenced in a study of T-cell reconstitution after alpha-beta-depleted transplantation in children. Germline loops: CDR1 MDHEN, CDR2 SYDVKM. Trimming removed 5 bases at V and 5 bases at J, with 16 bases between. The length of the CDR3 is 14 residues. Preparation of the TCRbeta library involved a method that used unique molecular identifiers. MiXCR, run by TCRdb on the PCR reads, gives a single entry per CDR3 protein. Among a few hundred thousand distinct CDR3 sequences, 10% were seen once, and the ten largest hold 2% to 2.5%. The sequences come from PBMCs from the stem cell graft donor, collected from the stem cell graft. V is TRBV28 and J is TRBJ2-7; D possibly corresponds to TRBD2 (6 bases). This receptor was obtained from a human donor who donated a stem cell graft to a child with acute lymphoblastic leukemia. CDR3: CASSLDGGPDEQYF. DNA for the CDR3: TGTGCCAGCAGTCTCGACGGGGGTCCCGACGAGCAGTACTTC.